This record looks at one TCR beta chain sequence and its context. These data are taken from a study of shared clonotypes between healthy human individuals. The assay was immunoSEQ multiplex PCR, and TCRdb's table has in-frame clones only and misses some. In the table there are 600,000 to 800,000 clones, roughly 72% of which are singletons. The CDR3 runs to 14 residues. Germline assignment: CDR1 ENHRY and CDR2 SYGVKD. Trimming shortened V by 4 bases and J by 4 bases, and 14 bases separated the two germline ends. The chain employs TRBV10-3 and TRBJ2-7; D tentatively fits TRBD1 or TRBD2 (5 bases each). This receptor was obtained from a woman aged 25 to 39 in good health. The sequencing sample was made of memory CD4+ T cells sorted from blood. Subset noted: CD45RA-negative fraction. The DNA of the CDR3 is TGTGCCATCAGTGGAGGGGATACCGTTTACGAGCAGTACTTC. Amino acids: CAISGGDTVYEQYF.